This entry lists 15 T cell receptor beta chains sequenced from one sample in a study of blood T cell repertoires in COVID-19. Profiling relied on immunoSEQ multiplex PCR, and the TCRdb table lists in-frame clones only, not all of them. The sample contains some 170,000 clones, just over 90% of which appear only once. The sequenced material came from peripheral blood. The receptors stem from a woman aged 55-70 years with COVID-19, enrolled during active disease.

The rearrangement uses TRBV7-9 and TRBJ2-1; possibly TRBD1 for D (5 bases). V gave up 1 base and J gave up 1 base, with 8 bases separating them. CDR1 SEHNR and CDR2 FQNEAQ come from the germline V gene (reference sequence). This CDR3 is built from 15 residues. CDR3 loop: CASSLGRQSYNEQFF. The CDR3 DNA reads as TGTGCCAGCAGCTTAGGGAGACAGTCCTACAATGAGCAGTTCTTC.

This chain links TRBV19 with TRBJ1-5, with TRBD1 identical over 7 bases. The CDR3 sequence is 17 residues long. Germline V lookup: CDR1 LNHDA, CDR2 SQIVND (reference sequence). The trim removed 1 base at V and 0 bases at J, leaving 6 bases unmatched. The CDR3 loop is CASSIAPGQSSNQPQHF. CDR3 coding DNA: TGTGCCAGTAGTATAGCCCCGGGACAGAGTAGCAATCAGCCCCAGCATTTT.

V gene TRBV9 combines with J gene TRBJ1-5, with D tentatively TRBD1 (5 bases). The CDR3 is made up of 14 amino acids. Looked up from germline, CDR1 is SGDLS and CDR2 is YYNGEE. V was pared by 4 bases and J by 4 bases, with 12 bases between. The CDR3 DNA sequence: TGTGCCAGCAGCCACCAGGGAGGGAATCAGCCCCAGCATTTT. It is translated as CASSHQGGNQPQHF.

V is TRBV9 and J is TRBJ2-1; 7 nucleotides match TRBD2. Per the germline V gene, CDR1 is SGDLS and CDR2 is YYNGEE. The V gene end was trimmed by 0 bases and the J gene end by 9 bases; junction bases not matched to a gene: 6. The CDR3 has 14 amino acids. The CDR3 is CASSVGGWEGEQFF. DNA for the CDR3: TGTGCCAGCAGCGTAGGAGGCTGGGAGGGTGAGCAGTTCTTC.

The chain carries TRBV15 and TRBJ2-1; D gene unclear. V dropped 3 bases and J dropped 8 bases, with 8 bases sitting between them. There are 12 residues in the CDR3. The germline V gene has CDR1 LNHNV and CDR2 YYDKDF (reference sequence). The CDR3 loop reads CATSSFRDEQFF. The CDR3 DNA reads TGTGCCACCAGCAGCTTTCGCGATGAGCAGTTCTTC. Together with reference TRBV15 and TRBJ2-1, the CDR3 gives the full variable domain: DAMVIQNPRYQVTQFGKPVTLSCSQTLNHNVMYWYQQKSSQAPKLLFHYYDKDFNNEADTPDNFQSRRPNTSFCFLDIRSPGLGDTAMYLCATSSFRDEQFFGPGTRLTVL.

The chain carries TRBV5-4 and TRBJ1-2; D remains ambiguous. This CDR3 region has 16 residues. Trimming cost V 2 bases and J 8 bases, with 22 bases left between them. CDR1 is SGHNT and CDR2 is YYREEE in the germline V gene (reference sequence). The CDR3 DNA follows: TGTGCCAGCAGCTTTCCCGGGGTGGAGGGTATGGGCGGCTACACCTTC. It codes for CASSFPGVEGMGGYTF.

As to this clone: An end of the junction differs from the germline gene, which may be a read error. The chain employs TRBV7-8 and TRBJ2-7, with 7 bases identical to TRBD1. CDR1 is SGHVS, CDR2 FQNEAQ, per germline. This CDR3 contains 13 residues. The CDR3 region is CAGRHHRGYEQYF. In DNA, the CDR3 is TGTGCCGGCAGGCACCACAGGGGCTACGAGCAGTACTTC.

V is TRBV29-1 and J is TRBJ1-4; 8 bases line up with TRBD1. Looked up from germline, CDR1 is SQVTM and CDR2 is ANQGSEA. The V segment lost 3 bases and the J segment 8 bases; nucleotides outside the gene matches: 2. There are 12 residues in the CDR3. Here the CDR3 reads CSVETGAEKLFF. In DNA form, the CDR3 reads TGCAGCGTTGAGACAGGGGCGGAAAAACTGTTTTTT.

The rearrangement joins TRBV14 to TRBJ1-1; D unclear. There are 13 residues in the CDR3. CDR1 and CDR2 (germline): SGHDN, FVKESK. Trimming stripped 2 bases from V and 4 bases from J, with 8 bases between. The CDR3 region is CASSQSRGTEAFF. Here the CDR3 DNA reads TGTGCCAGCAGCCAAAGCCGGGGCACTGAAGCTTTCTTT. Filled out from reference TRBV14 and TRBJ1-1, the complete variable domain reads EAGVTQFPSHSVIEKGQTVTLRCDPISGHDNLYWYRRVMGKEIKFLLHFVKESKQDESGMPNNRFLAERTGGTYSTLKVQPAELEDSGVYFCASSQSRGTEAFFGQGTRLTVV.

The chain couples TRBV7-3 to TRBJ1-2, with TRBD1 matching over 9 bases. The CDR3 runs to 13 residues. Trimming took 5 bases from V and 7 from J; bases not matched to a gene: 5. The germline CDR1 and CDR2 sequences are SGHTA and FQGTGA. CDR3 loop: CASSPTGGAGYTF. The CDR3 bases are TGTGCCAGCAGCCCTACAGGGGGCGCTGGCTACACCTTC.

The J gene is TRBJ1-1, the V gene TRBV7-9; 12 bases agree with TRBD1. After removal of 5 bases from V and 10 bases from J, the junction contained 14 bases not matched to a gene. This CDR3 has 16 residues. CDR1 and CDR2 from the germline V gene are SEHNR and FQNEAQ (reference sequence). The CDR3, as DNA: TGTGCCAGCAGCCGTAAGCCGGGACAGGGGGCGCAAGGAGCTTTCTTT. It encodes CASSRKPGQGAQGAFF.

This clone came up once. The chain carries TRBV28 and TRBJ2-7, with D maybe TRBD2 (5 bases). Trimming took off 6 bases at V and 1 base at J, with 16 bases between the two ends. This CDR3 is 15 amino acids long. The V gene's germline CDR1 is MDHEN and CDR2 SYDVKM. The CDR3 sequence is CASSPRIGGSYEQYF. In nucleotides, the CDR3 is TGTGCCAGCAGCCCCCGGATCGGAGGATCCTACGAGCAGTACTTC.

The chain employs TRBV12-3 or TRBV12-4 and TRBJ2-1; D is unresolved. The CDR3 consists of 13 residues. V was pared by 5 bases and J by 4 bases, with 9 bases between. The CDR3 DNA follows: TGTGCCAGCAGTGCTACGAGATACAATGAGCAGTTCTTC. This gives the protein CASSATRYNEQFF.

V and J are TRBV7-2 and TRBJ2-1; 8 bases are shared with TRBD1. The J segment lost 4 bases and the V segment lost 0 bases, leaving 5 bases of the junction unmatched. The CDR3 is 16 residues long. CDR1 SGHTA and CDR2 FQGNSA come from the germline V gene. The CDR3 bases are TGTGCCAGCAGCTTAGCCTCGACAGGGGTATACAATGAGCAGTTCTTC. It encodes CASSLASTGVYNEQFF.

CDR3 residues: CASSSPTGKIYGYTF. The CDR3 bases are TGTGCCAGCAGCTCTCCGACAGGGAAGATCTATGGCTACACCTTC. The genes are TRBV7-2 and TRBJ1-2; TRBD1 matches 7 bases. In germline, CDR1 is SGHTA, CDR2 FQGNSA. The ends lost 4 bases at V and 4 bases at J; junction bases unmatched: 9. The CDR3 consists of 15 residues.